Presented here are 21 T cell receptor beta chains from one specimen sequenced in a study of graft-versus-host responses after intestinal transplantation. Clones were read by immunoSEQ multiplex PCR, and TCRdb kept only the in-frame ones, dropping some. The profile shows under 20,000 clones, about 89% of them singletons. Sequencing was performed on PBMCs, taken about 240 days after intestinal transplant. These receptors all stem from a human patient who received an intestinal transplant, so some T cells may come from the graft donor.

The chain has TRBV5-4 and TRBJ2-1; D gene ambiguous. Trimming pared 4 bases from V and 5 bases from J, leaving 7 bases between. Germline CDR1 reads SGHNT; CDR2 reads YYREEE (reference sequence). This CDR3 has 12 residues. The CDR3 spells CASSRRDNEQFF. CDR3 DNA sequence: TGTGCCAGCAGCCGCCGGGACAATGAGCAGTTCTTC.

In its sample, this clone was seen a few times. J is TRBJ2-7 and V is TRBV5-4; TRBD2 matches at 15 bases. From germline, CDR1 is SGHNT and CDR2 YYREEE (reference sequence). This CDR3 comprises 15 residues. V dropped 4 bases and J dropped 4; count of bases not matched to a gene: 3. CDR3 amino acids: CASSRGTSGGYEQYF. Here the CDR3 DNA reads TGTGCCAGCAGCAGGGGGACTAGCGGGGGGTACGAGCAGTACTTC. Full variable domain (remainder filled in from reference TRBV5-4 and TRBJ2-7): ETGVTQSPTHLIKTRGQQVTLRCSSQSGHNTVSWYQQALGQGPQFIFQYYREEENGRGNFPPRFSGLQFPNYSSELNVNALELDDSALYLCASSRGTSGGYEQYFGPGTRLTVT.

J is TRBJ1-2 and V is TRBV6-5, with a weak D call TRBD1 (5 bases). The V and J ends lost 4 bases and 4 bases respectively, with 7 bases between them. The length of the CDR3 is 12 residues. Germline V gene lookup returns CDR1 MNHEY and CDR2 SVGAGI. The CDR3 nucleotides are TGTGCCAGCAGTTCCCAGGGCTATGGCTACACCTTC. This gives the protein CASSSQGYGYTF.

The V and J genes are TRBV27 and TRBJ2-1; D call uncertain. Germline V gene sequence: CDR1 MNHEY, CDR2 SMNVEV (reference sequence). V was clipped by 1 base and J by 9 bases, with 7 bases between them. The CDR3 sequence is 12 residues long. In nucleotides, the CDR3 is TGTGCCAGCAGTTTATTAGGCCTTGAGCAGTTCTTC. Its protein product is CASSLLGLEQFF.

This chain links TRBV7-8 with TRBJ2-7; D is tentatively TRBD1 or TRBD2 (5 bases each). Germline-derived CDR1 and CDR2 are SGHVS and FQNEAQ. The CDR3 extends over 16 amino acids. Trimming shortened V by 0 bases and J by 4 bases, and 16 bases separated the two germline ends. The CDR3, as DNA: TGTGCCAGCAGCTTAGCGGGGCGGGCCCCTGAGTACGAGCAGTACTTC. Residues: CASSLAGRAPEYEQYF. The full variable domain, its missing parts supplied by reference TRBV7-8 and TRBJ2-7, is GAGVSQSPRYKVAKRGQDVALRCDPISGHVSLFWYQQALGQGPEFLTYFQNEAQLDKSGLPSDRFFAERPEGSVSTLKIQRTQQEDSAVYLCASSLAGRAPEYEQYFGPGTRLTVT.

The chain joins TRBV10-2 to TRBJ1-5; D is undetermined. CDR1 and CDR2 (germline): WSHSY, SAAADI. The CDR3 has 17 residues. V was trimmed by 0 bases and J by 1 base, leaving 13 bases between them. CDR3 sequence: CASSESIPVRSNQPQHF. CDR3 DNA: TGCGCCAGCAGTGAGTCGATCCCAGTGAGAAGCAATCAGCCCCAGCATTTT.

V gene TRBV10-2 combines with J gene TRBJ2-4; 10 bases align to TRBD1. The germline CDR1 and CDR2 sequences are WSHSY and SAAADI. The junction had 11 bases not matched to a gene; V was cut back by 1 base and J by 11 bases. CDR3 length: 16 amino acids. CDR3 sequence (DNA): TGCGCCAGCAGTGAGTATGTTAGACAGGGGGCCGAACTTCAGTACTTC. This gives the protein CASSEYVRQGAELQYF.

A single count supports this clone. The chain has TRBV7-6 and TRBJ1-3; D is uncertain. The CDR3 is 18 amino acids. V gave up 0 bases and J gave up 0 bases, with 15 bases separating them. The germline V gene has CDR1 SGHVS and CDR2 FNYEAQ. For the CDR3, the DNA is TGTGCCAGCAGCTTAGCGCAGGCAGCCGAACTCTCTGGAAACACCATATATTTT. Translated: CASSLAQAAELSGNTIYF.

The chain links TRBV21-1 to TRBJ1-1; the table's D call TRBD1 went unverified against the DNA. TRBV21-1 is deemed a pseudogene. The CDR3 is 15 amino acids. As DNA, the CDR3 is TGTGCCAGCAGCATCAGGGGGCGGGGGAACACTGAAGCTTTCTTT. Amino acid sequence: CASSIRGRGNTEAFF.

The chain employs TRBV30 and TRBJ2-5; 11 bases are shared with TRBD2. The CDR3 length is 14 residues. Germline CDR1 is GTSNPN and CDR2 is SVGIG (reference sequence). V was clipped by 3 bases and J by 7 bases; unmatched bases: 7. This CDR3 reads CAWRVAGGQGTQYF. In DNA, the CDR3 is TGTGCCTGGAGGGTAGCGGGGGGGCAGGGGACCCAGTACTTC.

The chain has TRBV6-1 and TRBJ1-5; D not resolved. The CDR3 has 12 amino acids. Trimming pared 3 bases from V and 4 bases from J, leaving 4 bases between. CDR1 is MNHNS and CDR2 is SASEGT in the germline V gene. The chain's CDR3 is CASSDRNQPQHF. The CDR3 DNA reads as TGTGCCAGCAGTGACAGAAATCAGCCCCAGCATTTT.

This chain links TRBV7-9 with TRBJ2-3, with 7 bases lining up with TRBD2. Trimming at V came to 5 bases and at J to 4 bases, leaving 15 bases not matched to a gene. CDR1 is SEHNR and CDR2 is FQNEAQ in the germline V gene (reference sequence). This CDR3 spans 17 amino acids. The CDR3 region is CASSIWETSHAADTQYF. The CDR3, as DNA: TGTGCCAGCAGCATCTGGGAGACTAGCCATGCGGCAGATACGCAGTATTTT.

The rearrangement links TRBV5-7 to TRBJ2-3, with D perhaps matching TRBD1 (6 bases). TRBV5-7 counts as an open reading frame of uncertain function. Between the trimmed V and J ends, which lost 4 bases and 2 bases, there was a span of 20 bases. This CDR3 has 17 residues. The CDR3 sequence is CASSATGTPAYTDTQYF. Written as DNA, the CDR3 is TGTGCCAGCAGCGCCACCGGGACACCCGCCTACACAGATACGCAGTATTTT.

The chain links TRBV9 to TRBJ1-2; D unclear. The ends were cut back, 5 bases at V and 2 bases at J, with 10 bases in the middle. The germline gives CDR1 SGDLS, CDR2 YYNGEE. The CDR3 contains 13 residues. The CDR3 spells CASSRLGNYGYTF. The CDR3 nucleotides are TGTGCCAGCAGTAGGTTGGGCAACTATGGCTACACCTTC.

This clone was detected only once. The chain joins TRBV18 to TRBJ2-2; no clear D gene. The germline gives CDR1 KGHSH, CDR2 LQKENI. The CDR3 contains 12 residues. Trimming shortened V by 5 bases and J by 1 base, and 2 bases separated the two germline ends. CDR3 in DNA: TGTGCCAGCTCAGGGAACACCGGGGAGCTGTTTTTT. Residues: CASSGNTGELFF.

The gene calls are TRBV15 and TRBJ2-3, with TRBD2 matching over 9 bases. The V gene end was trimmed by 3 bases and the J gene end by 4 bases; junction bases not matched to a gene: 8. Germline assignment: CDR1 LNHNV and CDR2 YYDKDF (reference sequence). CDR3 length: 16 residues. The CDR3 DNA reads as TGTGCCACCAGCAGTGACTATAGCGGGGGCGCAGATACGCAGTATTTT. Its protein product is CATSSDYSGGADTQYF.

The rearrangement links TRBV25-1 to TRBJ1-2, with unresolved D. CDR3 size: 14 residues. The ends were cut back, 3 bases at V and 5 bases at J, with 13 bases in the middle. CDR1 is MGHDK, CDR2 SYGVNS, per germline. DNA of the CDR3: TGTGCCAGCAGTGACTCCCCGGACCTTTATGGCTACACCTTC. Translated, it gives CASSDSPDLYGYTF.

Here the CDR3 DNA reads TGCGCCAGCAGCCAACCCGGGAGGAACAATCAGCCCCAGCATTTT. It yields the protein CASSQPGRNNQPQHF. The chain employs TRBV4-1 and TRBJ1-5; unclear D gene. Germline assignment: CDR1 MGHRA and CDR2 YSYEKL. V was shortened by 2 bases and J by 3 bases, with 11 bases between the two germline ends. The CDR3 consists of 15 residues.

This chain joins TRBV5-1 and TRBJ1-2; 7 positions agree with TRBD1. CDR1 is SGHRS and CDR2 is YFSETQ in the germline V gene. The CDR3 length is 15 residues. Trimming cost V 2 bases and J 4 bases; bases outside gene matches: 8. CDR3 DNA sequence: TGCGCCAGCAGCTTTGTTAGGGGACAGTCCTATGGCTACACCTTC. The encoded protein is CASSFVRGQSYGYTF. Full variable domain (outside the CDR3, taken from reference TRBV5-1 and TRBJ1-2): KAGVTQTPRYLIKTRGQQVTLSCSPISGHRSVSWYQQTPGQGLQFLFEYFSETQRNKGNFPGRFSGRQFSNSRSEMNVSTLELGDSALYLCASSFVRGQSYGYTFGSGTRLTVV.

The chain is built from TRBV30 and TRBJ2-6, with D possibly matching TRBD1 (5 bases). CDR3 length equals 17 residues. From germline, CDR1 is GTSNPN and CDR2 SVGIG (reference sequence). The germline V and J ends were trimmed by 2 bases and 0 bases, with 14 bases remaining between them. This chain's CDR3 is CAWSSWGALSGANVLTF. In DNA, the CDR3 is TGTGCCTGGAGTAGTTGGGGCGCGCTCTCTGGGGCCAACGTCCTGACTTTC. Variable domain in full (rest from reference TRBV30 and TRBJ2-6): SQTIHQWPATLVQPVGSPLSLECTVEGTSNPNLYWYRQAAGRGLQLLFYSVGIGQISSEVPQNLSASRPQDRQFILSSKKLLLSDSGFYLCAWSSWGALSGANVLTFGAGSRLTVL.

This rearrangement joins TRBV4-1 to TRBJ1-5, with 7 positions matching TRBD1. This CDR3 comprises 17 residues. The J segment lost 7 bases and the V segment lost 0 bases, leaving 12 bases of the junction unmatched. Germline CDR1 and CDR2: MGHRA and YSYEKL. In DNA form, the CDR3 reads TGCGCCAGCAGCCAAGAAACCGGGACAGAAACTCGGCAGCCCCAGCATTTT. Protein sequence: CASSQETGTETRQPQHF.